This note documents a single T cell receptor beta chain sequence. Its antigen is undetermined. The data were taken from a study of CD8 T cells in Susac syndrome. With random hexamers, reverse transcription was performed on about 0.45 to 1 ug of RNA. Across 54 Vbeta and 13 Jbeta, immunoSEQ multiplex PCR amplified TCR beta CDR3. TCRdb re-called the immunoSEQ multiplex PCR reads through MiXCR, storing one row per CDR3 protein. This sample has 92,000 or so distinct CDR3 sequences, with about 95% found just once. Findings and caveats of the study: In its TCR sequencing and HLA analysis, the study acknowledged that the number of individuals was relatively small.

Germline V gives CDR1 KGHDR, CDR2 SFDVKD. This CDR3 contains 15 residues. V gave up 5 bases and J gave up 0 bases; unmatched junction bases: 2. The authors sequenced TCR beta from blood CD8+ and CD4+ T cells. Patients with Susac syndrome met diagnostic criteria that were recently defined for definite or probable disease. This chain connects TRBV24-1 to TRBJ2-3; 9 bases map to TRBD1. The sequenced material came from CD8+ T cells from PBMCs. This clonotype was obtained from a human donor with Susac syndrome. CDR3 coding DNA: TGTGCCACCAGTGTCGGGACAGGGAGCACAGATACGCAGTATTTT. Translated: CATSVGTGSTDTQYF.